This TCR beta chain was obtained from a study of cytomegalovirus exposure and HLA in healthy donors. The study, taken as a whole, reports: Among immune exposure information, only CMV serostatus was available. Three CMV-associated chains were confirmed in vitro to be specific for CMV antigens.

Details on this clone: The target antigen is unknown.

The CDR3 totals 15 residues. J was trimmed by 6 bases and V by 4 bases; bases with no gene match: 4. CDR1 and CDR2 from the germline V gene are KGHSH and LQKENI. The PCR contained 60 Vbeta and 13 Jbeta primers. Sequencing was performed with immunoSEQ multiplex PCR; in TCRdb, only in-frame clones are kept and a portion is missing. The sample lists around 99,000 clones; over 65% were seen once. This chain joins TRBV18 and TRBJ1-5, with TRBD1 matching 12 bases. Sequencing was performed on PBMCs. This sequence originates from a man aged 40-49 years in good health and CMV-seronegative. In DNA form, the CDR3 reads TGTGCCAGCTCACGGGGACAGGGGGCAGGTCAGCCCCAGCATTTT. Its protein product is CASSRGQGAGQPQHF.